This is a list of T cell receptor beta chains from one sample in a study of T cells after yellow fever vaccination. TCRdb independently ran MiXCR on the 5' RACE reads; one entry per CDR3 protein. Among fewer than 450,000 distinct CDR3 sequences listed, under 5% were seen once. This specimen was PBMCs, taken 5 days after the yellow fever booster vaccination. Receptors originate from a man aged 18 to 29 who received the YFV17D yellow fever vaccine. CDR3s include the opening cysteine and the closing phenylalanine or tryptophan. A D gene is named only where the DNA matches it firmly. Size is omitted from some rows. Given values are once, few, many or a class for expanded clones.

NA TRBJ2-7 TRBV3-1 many CASSRTASEGGYEQYF TGTGCCAGCAGCAGGACTGCAAGCGAGGGTGGGTACGAGCAGTACTTC
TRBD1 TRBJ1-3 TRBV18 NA CASSPRTGRDSGNTIYF TGTGCCAGCTCACCGAGGACAGGCCGAGACTCTGGAAACACCATATATTTT
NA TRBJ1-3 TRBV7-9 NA CASSLGVNTIYF TGTGCCAGCAGCTTGGGGGTAAACACCATATATTTT
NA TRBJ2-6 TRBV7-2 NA CASSPSVGSGANVLTF TGTGCCAGCAGCCCATCGGTGGGCTCTGGGGCCAACGTCCTGACTTTC
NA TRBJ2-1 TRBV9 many CASSPRVVGSYNEQFF TGTGCCAGCAGCCCCAGGGTAGTGGGGTCTTACAATGAGCAGTTCTTC
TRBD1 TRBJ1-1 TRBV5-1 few CDSSLPPGGQTNTEAFF TGCGACAGCAGCTTGCCGCCAGGGGGACAGACGAACACTGAAGCTTTCTTT
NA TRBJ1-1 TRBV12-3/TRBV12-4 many CASSFGMDGMNTEAFF TGTGCCAGCAGTTTCGGGATGGACGGAATGAACACTGAAGCTTTCTTT
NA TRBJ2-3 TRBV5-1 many CASSFDRLDHTQYF TGCGCCAGCAGCTTTGACCGACTAGATCATACGCAGTATTTT
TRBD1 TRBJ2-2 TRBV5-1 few CATARQGADTGELFF TGCGCCACCGCGCGACAGGGAGCGGACACCGGGGAGCTGTTTTTT
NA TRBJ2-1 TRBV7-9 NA CASSLGGVYNEQFF TGTGCCAGCAGCTTAGGTGGGGTTTACAATGAGCAGTTCTTC
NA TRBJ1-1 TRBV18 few CASSPLPVMNTEAFF TGTGCCAGCTCACCACTTCCGGTTATGAACACTGAAGCTTTCTTT
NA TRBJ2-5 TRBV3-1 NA CASSQGGWETQYF TGTGCCAGCAGCCAAGGAGGTTGGGAGACCCAGTACTTC
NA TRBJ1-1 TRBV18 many CASSPFKIADTEAFF TGTGCCAGCTCACCGTTCAAAATTGCGGACACTGAAGCTTTCTTT
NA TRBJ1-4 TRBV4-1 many CASSPKGSTTFDEKLFF TGCGCCAGCAGCCCCAAAGGCAGCACGACGTTTGATGAAAAACTGTTTTTT
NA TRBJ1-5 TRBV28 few CASRGANSNQPQHF TGTGCCAGCCGGGGGGCGAATAGCAATCAGCCCCAGCATTTT
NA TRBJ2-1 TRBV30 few CAWDASPLPFDEQFF TGTGCCTGGGACGCGAGCCCTCTCCCGTTTGATGAGCAGTTCTTC
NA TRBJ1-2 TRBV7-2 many CASSRARGVLSEGYTF TGTGCCAGCAGTCGGGCCAGGGGTGTTCTCTCGGAGGGCTACACCTTC
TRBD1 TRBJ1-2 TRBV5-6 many CASSLTGGAYGYTF TGTGCCAGCAGCTTGACAGGGGGCGCCTATGGCTACACCTTC
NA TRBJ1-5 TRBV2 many CASSDGINQPQHF TGTGCCAGCAGTGACGGCATTAATCAGCCCCAGCATTTT
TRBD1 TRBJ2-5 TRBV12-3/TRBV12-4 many CASRKAGTGGETQYF TGTGCCAGCAGAAAGGCCGGGACAGGGGGCGAGACCCAGTACTTC
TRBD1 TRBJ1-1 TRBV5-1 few CASSLAWQGDTEAFF TGCGCCAGCAGCTTGGCCTGGCAGGGGGACACTGAAGCTTTCTTT
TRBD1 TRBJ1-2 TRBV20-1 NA CSVRGLGYGYTF TGCAGTGTGAGGGGGCTTGGCTATGGCTACACCTTC
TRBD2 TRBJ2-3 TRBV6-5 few CASSYGAGGGTDTQYF TGTGCCAGCAGTTACGGCGCGGGGGGGGGCACAGATACGCAGTATTTT
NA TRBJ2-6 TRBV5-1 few CASSLRLGESSGANVLTF TGCGCCAGCAGCTTACGGTTGGGGGAGTCGTCTGGGGCCAACGTCCTGACTTTC
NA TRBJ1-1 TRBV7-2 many CASSLVGHPNTEAFF TGTGCCAGCAGCTTAGTCGGTCACCCGAACACTGAAGCTTTCTTT
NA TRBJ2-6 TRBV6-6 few CASRLNSGANVLTF TGTGCCAGCAGACTTAACTCTGGGGCCAACGTCCTGACTTTC
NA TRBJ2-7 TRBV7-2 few CASSQYTYEQYF TGTGCCAGCAGCCAATATACCTACGAGCAGTACTTC
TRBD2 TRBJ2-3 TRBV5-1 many CASSLAMAGGTDTQYF TGCGCCAGCAGCTTGGCCATGGCGGGGGGCACAGATACGCAGTATTTT
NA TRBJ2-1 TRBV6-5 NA CASSLARGPSSYNEQFF TGTGCCAGCAGTCTTGCAAGAGGGCCAAGCTCCTACAATGAGCAGTTCTTC
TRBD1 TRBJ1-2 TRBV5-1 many CASSLGGTAGGYTF TGCGCCAGCAGCCTCGGCGGGACAGCGGGCGGCTACACCTTC
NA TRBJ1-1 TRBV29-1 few CSALGPTRGVGTEAFF TGCAGCGCCCTGGGGCCTACCAGGGGTGTGGGCACTGAAGCTTTCTTT
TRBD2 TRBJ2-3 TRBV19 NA CASSIPAGSTDTQYF TGTGCCAGTAGTATTCCAGCGGGGTCCACAGATACGCAGTATTTT
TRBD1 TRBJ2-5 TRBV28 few CASSLYTGGAGETQYF TGTGCCAGCAGTTTGTACACAGGGGGCGCGGGAGAGACCCAGTACTTC
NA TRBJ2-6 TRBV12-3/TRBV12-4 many CASSSRGGASSGANVLTF TGTGCCAGCAGTAGCCGCGGCGGGGCGAGCTCTGGGGCCAACGTCCTGACTTTC
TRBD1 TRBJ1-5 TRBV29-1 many CSVGQGEGKPQHF TGCAGCGTTGGGCAGGGGGAAGGAAAGCCCCAGCATTTT
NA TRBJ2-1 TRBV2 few CASSLRGRGQFF TGTGCCAGCAGTCTGCGGGGGCGGGGACAGTTCTTC
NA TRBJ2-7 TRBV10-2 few CASSEREYEQYF TGCGCCAGCAGTGAAAGGGAATACGAGCAGTACTTC
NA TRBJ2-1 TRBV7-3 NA CASSLRGPQGSSYNEQFF TGTGCCAGCAGCTTACGGGGGCCACAGGGGAGCTCCTACAATGAGCAGTTCTTC
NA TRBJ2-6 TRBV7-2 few CASSPSRGPSGANVLTF TGTGCCAGCAGCCCTAGCCGGGGACCCTCTGGGGCCAACGTCCTGACTTTC
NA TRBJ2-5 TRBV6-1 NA CASSDRGGETQYF TGTGCCAGCAGTGACAGGGGTGGAGAGACCCAGTACTTC
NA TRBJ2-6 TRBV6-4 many CASSQNSGANVLTF TGTGCCAGCAGTCAAAACTCTGGGGCCAACGTCCTGACTTTC
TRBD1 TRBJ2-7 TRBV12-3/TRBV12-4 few CASRRDSASYEQYF TGTGCCAGCAGGAGGGACAGCGCCTCCTACGAGCAGTACTTC
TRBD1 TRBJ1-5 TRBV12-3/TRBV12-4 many CASTIQGAFSNQPQHF TGTGCCAGCACCATACAGGGGGCCTTTAGCAATCAGCCCCAGCATTTT
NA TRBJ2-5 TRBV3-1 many CASSQGRRGETQYF TGTGCCAGCAGCCAAGGGCGCAGGGGAGAGACCCAGTACTTC
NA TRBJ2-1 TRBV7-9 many CASSLVGTPNQQFF TGTGCCAGCAGCTTAGTGGGGACTCCCAACCAGCAGTTCTTC
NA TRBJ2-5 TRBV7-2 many CASSPGPGLETQYF TGTGCCAGCAGCCCCGGTCCGGGGCTGGAGACCCAGTACTTC
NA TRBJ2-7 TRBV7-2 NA CASSLDGSGYEQYF TGTGCCAGCAGCTTAGATGGGAGCGGCTACGAGCAGTACTTC